Below are 30 T cell receptor beta chains sequenced from a single sample in a study of cytomegalovirus exposure and HLA in healthy donors. Primers for the PCR totalled 60 Vbeta and 13 Jbeta. Assay: immunoSEQ multiplex PCR; the TCRdb copy retains only in-frame clones and omits some. The sample lists 75,000 to 100,000 clones, under 65% occurring once. The sample comprised PBMCs. The receptors were gathered from a man in his 60s in good health and CMV-seronegative.

V and J are TRBV21-1 and TRBJ2-7; the table's D gene call, TRBD1, was not cross checked with the DNA. TRBV21-1 is given as a pseudogene. There are 15 residues in the CDR3. The CDR3 nucleotides are TGTGCCAGCAGCAGAGGGCTGGACAGGGGGTACGAGCAGTACTTC. This sequence encodes CASSRGLDRGYEQYF.

This sequence joins TRBV18 and TRBJ1-5; 8 bases align to TRBD1. Germline assignment: CDR1 KGHSH and CDR2 LQKENI. This CDR3 has 19 residues. V was clipped by 2 bases and J by 0 bases; unmatched bases: 12. For the CDR3, the DNA is TGTGCCAGCTCACCATTCCTTGGACAGGGTTCAAGTAGCAATCAGCCCCAGCATTTT. Translated, it gives CASSPFLGQGSSSNQPQHF.

The CDR3 region is CAQGSGNTIYF. The CDR3 DNA reads as TGTGCTCAGGGCTCTGGAAACACCATATATTTT. This chain uses TRBV30 with TRBJ1-3, with D possibly TRBD1 on 5 matching bases. CDR3 length: 11 residues. Germline values: CDR1 GTSNPN, CDR2 SVGIG (reference sequence).

The genes are TRBV19 and TRBJ2-3; perhaps TRBD2 as D (7 bases). Trimming stripped 3 bases from V and 0 bases from J, with 10 bases between. Germline CDR1 and CDR2: LNHDA and SQIVND (reference sequence). The CDR3 is made up of 15 amino acids. CDR3 sequence (DNA): TGTGCCAGTAGTATTGCGGGGGCTAGCACAGATACGCAGTATTTT. Its protein product is CASSIAGASTDTQYF.

The rearrangement uses TRBV5-1 and TRBJ2-4, with 9 bases aligning to TRBD1. The germline V gene has CDR1 SGHRS and CDR2 YFSETQ. The V gene end was trimmed by 3 bases and the J gene end by 2 bases; junction bases not matched to a gene: 12. The CDR3 sequence is 18 residues long. CDR3 in DNA: TGCGCCAGCAGCTCGGCGACAGGGGGGTTTAGTACCAAAAACATTCAGTACTTC. Its translation: CASSSATGGFSTKNIQYF.

The chain combines TRBV7-3 with TRBJ1-2, with 8 bases lining up with TRBD1. The germline V gene encodes CDR1 SGHTA and CDR2 FQGTGA. The V and J ends lost 0 bases and 7 bases, in that order; junction bases with no gene match: 4. The CDR3 is 14 residues long. The CDR3, as DNA: TGTGCCAGCAGCTTAACCCCCGGGACAGGTGGCTACACCTTC. This translates into CASSLTPGTGGYTF.

The chain is built from TRBV7-2 and TRBJ1-5, with D possibly being TRBD1 (5 bases). Germline CDR1 reads SGHTA; CDR2 reads FQGNSA. Trimming removed 5 bases from V and 6 bases from J, with 14 bases in between. This CDR3 region has 14 residues. The CDR3 is CASSPDGGLQPQHF. Written as DNA, the CDR3 is TGTGCCAGCAGCCCAGACGGGGGACTTCAGCCCCAGCATTTT.

J is TRBJ2-1 and V is TRBV2; 7 bases line up with TRBD1. Germline assignment: CDR1 SNHLY and CDR2 FYNNEI. There are 14 residues in the CDR3. V was pared by 1 base and J by 9 bases, with 6 bases of the junction left unmatched. CDR3 amino acids: CASSEGNRGCEQFF. The DNA for the CDR3 is TGTGCCAGCAGTGAAGGGAACAGGGGCTGTGAGCAGTTCTTC.

The J gene is TRBJ2-5, the V gene TRBV7-9; the match to TRBD2 covers 11 bases. J was trimmed by 5 bases and V by 5 bases; bases with no gene match: 4. The germline gives CDR1 SEHNR, CDR2 FQNEAQ (reference sequence). There are 14 residues in the CDR3. CDR3 amino acids: CASSMTSGTETQYF. CDR3 bases: TGTGCCAGCAGCATGACTAGCGGGACGGAGACCCAGTACTTC.

This clone was counted only a few times. The chain employs TRBV10-3 and TRBJ1-2; no clear D gene. Trimming shortened V by 2 bases and J by 4 bases, and 8 bases separated the two germline ends. Germline loops: CDR1 ENHRY, CDR2 SYGVKD. CDR3 length equals 13 residues. The CDR3 bases are TGTGCCATCAGTGAGATCGCGGCCTATGGCTACACCTTC. This translates into CAISEIAAYGYTF.

This clone has a handful of counts. This chain uses TRBV9 with TRBJ1-5, with TRBD1 matching over 8 bases. Germline values: CDR1 SGDLS, CDR2 YYNGEE. The J segment lost 2 bases and the V segment lost 3 bases, leaving 7 bases of the junction unmatched. CDR3 length: 16 amino acids. CDR3 protein: CASSEGQVAGNQPQHF. CDR3 DNA sequence: TGTGCCAGCAGCGAGGGACAGGTGGCGGGCAATCAGCCCCAGCATTTT. Full variable domain (remainder filled in from reference TRBV9 and TRBJ1-5): DSGVTQTPKHLITATGQRVTLRCSPRSGDLSVYWYQQSLDQGLQFLIQYYNGEERAKGNILERFSAQQFPDLHSELNLSSLELGDSALYFCASSEGQVAGNQPQHFGDGTRLSIL.

The sample holds a few counts of this clone. The CDR3 nucleotides are TGTGCCAGCAGCTTAGCCGGGACTAGTGTTTATGAGCAGTTCTTC. Its protein is CASSLAGTSVYEQFF. V is TRBV7-3 and J is TRBJ2-1; 8 bases agree with TRBD2. V was pared by 2 bases and J by 8 bases, with 8 bases of the junction left unmatched. The CDR3 loop spans 15 amino acids. CDR1 is SGHTA and CDR2 is FQGTGA in the germline V gene. Variable domain in full (rest from reference TRBV7-3 and TRBJ2-1): GAGVSQTPSNKVTEKGKYVELRCDPISGHTALYWYRQSLGQGPEFLIYFQGTGAADDSGLPNDRFFAVRPEGSVSTLKIQRTERGDSAVYLCASSLAGTSVYEQFFGPGTRLTVL.

This sequence joins TRBV10-1 and TRBJ1-3; 10 bases agree with TRBD1. Germline CDR1 and CDR2: WNHNN and SYGVQD (reference sequence). CDR3 length: 17 residues. V was pared by 9 bases and J by 2 bases, with 13 bases of the junction left unmatched. The CDR3 DNA is TGCGCCAGTCCGTATCGACAGGGGGCGAGAGCTGGAAACACCATATATTTT. The encoded protein is CASPYRQGARAGNTIYF.

The rearrangement uses TRBV6-1 and TRBJ1-2, with a weak D call TRBD1 (6 bases). The CDR3 runs 15 residues. The V and J ends lost 4 bases and 0 bases respectively, with 12 bases between them. Germline V gene lookup returns CDR1 MNHNS and CDR2 SASEGT. CDR3 loop: CASSANREANYGYTF. The CDR3 DNA is TGTGCCAGCAGTGCAAACAGGGAAGCTAACTATGGCTACACCTTC.

In its sample, this clone was seen once. V and J are TRBV2 and TRBJ2-2; perhaps TRBD2 as D (6 bases). CDR3 size: 15 residues. Looked up from germline, CDR1 is SNHLY and CDR2 is FYNNEI. V was cut by 0 bases and J by 1 base, with 6 bases left in between. The CDR3 reads CASSEAGGNTGELFF. For the CDR3, the DNA is TGTGCCAGCAGTGAAGCGGGGGGGAACACCGGGGAGCTGTTTTTT.

J is TRBJ1-5 and V is TRBV5-1, with a tentative D call TRBD1 (6 bases). Trimming left V 0 bases short and J 0 bases short, with 16 bases between. Per germline, CDR1 SGHRS and CDR2 YFSETQ. The CDR3 extends over 18 amino acids. The CDR3 sequence is CASSLGTGTSYSNQPQHF. The CDR3 bases are TGCGCCAGCAGCTTGGGTACCGGGACATCATATAGCAATCAGCCCCAGCATTTT.

V is TRBV18 and J is TRBJ2-2; D is possibly TRBD1 (6 bases). Germline CDR1 and CDR2: KGHSH and LQKENI. The V and J ends lost 5 bases and 3 bases respectively, with 13 bases between them. This CDR3 contains 15 residues. CDR3 DNA: TGTGCCAGCTCATCCACAGGGAAGGACACCGGGGAGCTGTTTTTT. Its protein is CASSSTGKDTGELFF.

This clone was observed a few times. The chain is built from TRBV21-1 and TRBJ2-5; the table names TRBD1, a call not compared with the DNA. TRBV21-1 corresponds to a pseudogene. There are 17 residues in the CDR3. CDR3 residues: CASSKRWTGGGQETQYF. CDR3 coding DNA: TGTGCCAGCAGCAAACGGTGGACAGGGGGAGGTCAAGAGACCCAGTACTTC.

This clone was seen a few times. The chain employs TRBV15 and TRBJ2-3; D is perhaps TRBD2 (5 bases). CDR3 length: 16 amino acids. The germline gives CDR1 LNHNV, CDR2 YYDKDF (reference sequence). The V end was cut by 3 bases, the J end by 2 bases, with 15 bases between. The DNA for the CDR3 is TGTGCCACCAGCAGCCCCCCGGGAAGGGACACAGATACGCAGTATTTT. Translated, it gives CATSSPPGRDTDTQYF. Drawing the rest from reference TRBV15 and TRBJ2-3, the complete variable domain is DAMVIQNPRYQVTQFGKPVTLSCSQTLNHNVMYWYQQKSSQAPKLLFHYYDKDFNNEADTPDNFQSRRPNTSFCFLDIRSPGLGDTAMYLCATSSPPGRDTDTQYFGPGTRLTVL.

J is TRBJ2-7 and V is TRBV23-1; D not resolved. TRBV23-1 falls under the ORF class, with uncertain function. V lost 0 bases and J 4 bases, leaving 19 bases between the germline ends. CDR3 length: 17 amino acids. The chain's CDR3 is CASSQSIVVRRRYEQYF. In nucleotides, the CDR3 is TGCGCCAGCAGTCAATCTATAGTGGTTAGGAGAAGGTACGAGCAGTACTTC.

The chain joins TRBV28 to TRBJ1-1; TRBD1 matches at 9 bases. Germline CDR1 is MDHEN and CDR2 is SYDVKM. The CDR3 spans 15 residues. The V gene end was trimmed by 5 bases and the J gene end by 4 bases; junction bases not matched to a gene: 8. Here the CDR3 reads CASSLPGQGLTEAFF. The CDR3 bases are TGTGCCAGCAGTCTCCCGGGACAGGGTCTCACTGAAGCTTTCTTT.

The V call is TRBV14, the J call TRBJ2-7; TRBD1 agrees at 7 bases. The CDR3 runs 15 residues. V was pared by 3 bases and J by 1 base, with 6 bases of the junction left unmatched. The germline V gene has CDR1 SGHDN and CDR2 FVKESK. The CDR3 protein is CASSHIQGKSYEQYF. Here the CDR3 DNA reads TGTGCCAGCAGCCACATACAGGGGAAGTCCTACGAGCAGTACTTC.

The J gene is TRBJ2-7, the V gene TRBV4-2; perhaps TRBD1 as D (5 bases). V was clipped by 4 bases and J by 3 bases, with 19 bases between them. This CDR3 has 16 amino acids. The germline V gene encodes CDR1 LGHNA and CDR2 YNFKEQ. The CDR3 spells CASSRGPDRGNYEQYF. CDR3 in DNA: TGTGCCAGCAGCCGCGGCCCAGATAGGGGTAACTACGAGCAGTACTTC.

V usage is TRBV5-4 and J usage is TRBJ2-3, with D possibly being TRBD1 (6 bases). CDR1 and CDR2 from the germline V gene are SGHNT and YYREEE (reference sequence). This CDR3 comprises 15 residues. Trimming removed 2 bases from V and 1 base from J, with 11 bases in between. The CDR3 sequence: CASSLRRQGTDTQYF. The CDR3 bases are TGTGCCAGCAGCTTACGGAGACAGGGCACAGATACGCAGTATTTT.

The rearrangement uses TRBV29-1 and TRBJ1-2; 8 nucleotides match TRBD1. Trimming cost V 4 bases and J 8 bases; bases outside gene matches: 9. The CDR3 is 13 residues long. Germline CDR1 reads SQVTM; CDR2 reads ANQGSEA. The CDR3 DNA is TGCAGCGTTGCCAAGAGCAGGGGGCCCGGCTACACCTTC. This codes for CSVAKSRGPGYTF.

The rearrangement links TRBV5-4 to TRBJ2-1; perhaps TRBD1 as D (6 bases). Between the trimmed V and J ends, which lost 1 base and 5 bases, there was a span of 10 bases. Germline loops: CDR1 SGHNT, CDR2 YYREEE (reference sequence). The length of the CDR3 is 14 residues. Written as DNA, the CDR3 is TGTGCCAGCAGCTTGACCGGACAGCACAATGAGCAGTTCTTC. Its translation: CASSLTGQHNEQFF.

This clone occurred a few times. The V and J genes are TRBV5-5 and TRBJ2-3; TRBD1 might be the D (5 bases). Germline V lookup: CDR1 SGHKS, CDR2 YYEKEE (reference sequence). Trimming removed 6 bases at V and 7 bases at J, with 21 bases between. The CDR3 covers 15 residues. DNA for the CDR3: TGTGCCAGCAATATAGTACGGCAGGGTGACAATACGCAGTATTTT. Amino acid sequence: CASNIVRQGDNTQYF.

This clone was observed a handful of times. This sequence joins TRBV27 and TRBJ2-2; 7 bases map to TRBD1. The CDR3 is 15 residues long. Trimming removed 6 bases from V and 0 bases from J; junction bases left unmatched: 4. Germline CDR1 is MNHEY and CDR2 is SMNVEV (reference sequence). Here the CDR3 DNA reads TGTGCCAGCAGGATGACAGGGTCGAACACCGGGGAGCTGTTTTTT. Translated: CASRMTGSNTGELFF.

The V and J genes are TRBV10-3 and TRBJ2-2, with D perhaps matching TRBD1 (5 bases). V dropped 6 bases and J dropped 6 bases, with 14 bases sitting between them. The CDR3 is made up of 14 amino acids. CDR1 is ENHRY, CDR2 SYGVKD, per germline. The DNA for the CDR3 is TGTGCCATCAGCTCTTATGGGGCCTCCGGGGAGCTGTTTTTT. Its protein is CAISSYGASGELFF.

This clone has more than one count but fewer than ten. The rearrangement uses TRBV9 and TRBJ2-3; 9 bases line up with TRBD1. CDR3 size: 16 residues. Germline CDR1 reads SGDLS; CDR2 reads YYNGEE. Unmatched junction bases numbered 6, after V lost 4 bases and J lost 0 bases. The CDR3 DNA reads as TGTGCCAGCAGCCCGGGGACAGGGCTTAGCACAGATACGCAGTATTTT. This translates into CASSPGTGLSTDTQYF.